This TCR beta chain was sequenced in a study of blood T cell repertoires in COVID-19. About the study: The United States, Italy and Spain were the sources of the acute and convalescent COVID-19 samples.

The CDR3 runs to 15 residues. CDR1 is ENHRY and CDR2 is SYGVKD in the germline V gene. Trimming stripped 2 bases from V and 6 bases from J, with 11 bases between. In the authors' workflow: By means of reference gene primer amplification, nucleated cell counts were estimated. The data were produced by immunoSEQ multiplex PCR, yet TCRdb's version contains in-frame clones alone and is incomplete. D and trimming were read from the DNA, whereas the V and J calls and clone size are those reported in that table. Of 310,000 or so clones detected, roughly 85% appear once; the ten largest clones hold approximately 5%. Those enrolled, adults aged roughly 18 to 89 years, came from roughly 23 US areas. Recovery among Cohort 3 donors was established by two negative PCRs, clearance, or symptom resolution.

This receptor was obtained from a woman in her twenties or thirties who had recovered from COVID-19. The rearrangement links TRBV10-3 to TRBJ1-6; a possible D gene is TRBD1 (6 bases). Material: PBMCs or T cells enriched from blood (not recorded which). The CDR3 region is CAISEPQGSNSPLHF. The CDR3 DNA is TGTGCCATCAGTGAGCCACAGGGCAGTAATTCACCCCTCCACTTT.